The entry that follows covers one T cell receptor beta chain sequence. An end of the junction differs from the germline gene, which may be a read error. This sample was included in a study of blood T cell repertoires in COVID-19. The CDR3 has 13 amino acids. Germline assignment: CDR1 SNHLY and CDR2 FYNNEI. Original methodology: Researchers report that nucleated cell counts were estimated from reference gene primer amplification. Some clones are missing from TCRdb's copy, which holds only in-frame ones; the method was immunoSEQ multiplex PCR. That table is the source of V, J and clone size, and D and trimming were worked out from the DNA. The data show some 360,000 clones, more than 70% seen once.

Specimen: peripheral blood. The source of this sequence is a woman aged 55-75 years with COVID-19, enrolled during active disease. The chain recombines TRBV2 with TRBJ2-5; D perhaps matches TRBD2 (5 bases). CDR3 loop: CASLDRDLEIQYF. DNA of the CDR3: TGTGCCAGCCTTGATCGGGATTTAGAGATCCAGTACTTC.